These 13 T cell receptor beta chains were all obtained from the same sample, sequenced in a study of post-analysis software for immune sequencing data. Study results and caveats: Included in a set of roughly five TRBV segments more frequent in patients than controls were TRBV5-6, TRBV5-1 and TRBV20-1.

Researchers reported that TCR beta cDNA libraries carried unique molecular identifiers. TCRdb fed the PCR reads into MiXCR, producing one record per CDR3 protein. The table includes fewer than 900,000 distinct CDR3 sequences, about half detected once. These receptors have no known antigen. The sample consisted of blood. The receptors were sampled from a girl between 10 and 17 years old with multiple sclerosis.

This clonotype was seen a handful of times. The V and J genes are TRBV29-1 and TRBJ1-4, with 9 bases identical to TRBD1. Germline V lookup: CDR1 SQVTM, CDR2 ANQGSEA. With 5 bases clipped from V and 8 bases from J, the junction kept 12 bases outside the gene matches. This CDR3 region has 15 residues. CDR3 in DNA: TGCAGCGTTTCATACAACAGGGGGCTGGGAGAAAAACTGTTTTTT. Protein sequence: CSVSYNRGLGEKLFF.

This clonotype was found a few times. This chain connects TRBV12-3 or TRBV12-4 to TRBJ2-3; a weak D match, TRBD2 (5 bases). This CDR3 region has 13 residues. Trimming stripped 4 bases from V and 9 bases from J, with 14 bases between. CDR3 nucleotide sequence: TGTGCCAGCAGTTCCGGCCTACGAGGGACGCAGTATTTT. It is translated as CASSSGLRGTQYF.

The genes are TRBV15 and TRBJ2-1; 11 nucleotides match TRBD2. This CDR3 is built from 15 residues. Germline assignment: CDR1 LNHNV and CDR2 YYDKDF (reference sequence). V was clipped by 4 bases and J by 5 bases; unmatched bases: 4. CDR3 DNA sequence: TGTGCCACCAGCATAGGGACTAGCGGAAACAATGAGCAGTTCTTC. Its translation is CATSIGTSGNNEQFF. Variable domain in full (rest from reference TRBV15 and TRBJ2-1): DAMVIQNPRYQVTQFGKPVTLSCSQTLNHNVMYWYQQKSSQAPKLLFHYYDKDFNNEADTPDNFQSRRPNTSFCFLDIRSPGLGDTAMYLCATSIGTSGNNEQFFGPGTRLTVL.

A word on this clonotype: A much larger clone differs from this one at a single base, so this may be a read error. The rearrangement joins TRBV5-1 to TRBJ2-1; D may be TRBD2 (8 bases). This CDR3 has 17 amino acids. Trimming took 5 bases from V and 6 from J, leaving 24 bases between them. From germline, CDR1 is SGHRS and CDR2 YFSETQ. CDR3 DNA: TGCGCCAGCAGTAAGAACAGGGGAGGGACTAGTCTCAATGAGCAGTTCTTC. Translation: CASSKNRGGTSLNEQFF. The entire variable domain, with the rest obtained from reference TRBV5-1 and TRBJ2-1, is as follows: KAGVTQTPRYLIKTRGQQVTLSCSPISGHRSVSWYQQTPGQGLQFLFEYFSETQRNKGNFPGRFSGRQFSNSRSEMNVSTLELGDSALYLCASSKNRGGTSLNEQFFGPGTRLTVL.

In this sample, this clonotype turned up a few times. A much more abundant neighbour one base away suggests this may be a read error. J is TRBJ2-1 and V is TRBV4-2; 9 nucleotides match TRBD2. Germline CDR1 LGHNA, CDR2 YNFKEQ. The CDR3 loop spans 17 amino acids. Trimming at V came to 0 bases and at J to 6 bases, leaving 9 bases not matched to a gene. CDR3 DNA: TGTGCCAGCAGCCAAGAGGCTGGCGGGAGGGCTGGCAATGAGCAGTTCTTC. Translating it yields CASSQEAGGRAGNEQFF.

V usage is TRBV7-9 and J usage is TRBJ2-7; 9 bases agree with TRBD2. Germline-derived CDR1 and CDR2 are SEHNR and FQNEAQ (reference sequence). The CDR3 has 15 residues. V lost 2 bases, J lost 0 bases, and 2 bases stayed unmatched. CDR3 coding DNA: TGTGCCAGCAGCTTAACAGCGGGAGGCTCCTACGAGCAGTACTTC. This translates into CASSLTAGGSYEQYF.

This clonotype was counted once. Written as DNA, the CDR3 is TGCAGTGCAACCGGACTAGCGACCTACGAGCAGTACTTC. Protein product: CSATGLATYEQYF. The V and J genes are TRBV20-1 and TRBJ2-4; the match to TRBD2 covers 9 bases. The J call may be wrong; the DNA end is better matched by TRBJ2-7. The CDR3 length is 13 residues. CDR1 is DFQATT and CDR2 is SNEGSKA in the germline V gene (reference sequence).

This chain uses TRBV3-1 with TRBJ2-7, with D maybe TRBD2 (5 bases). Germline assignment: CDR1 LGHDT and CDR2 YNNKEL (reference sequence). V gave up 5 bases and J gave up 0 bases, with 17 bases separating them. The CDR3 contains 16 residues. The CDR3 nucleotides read TGTGCCAGCAGCGAAGCTGGCGGGTTAAGCTCCTACGAGCAGTACTTC. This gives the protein CASSEAGGLSSYEQYF.

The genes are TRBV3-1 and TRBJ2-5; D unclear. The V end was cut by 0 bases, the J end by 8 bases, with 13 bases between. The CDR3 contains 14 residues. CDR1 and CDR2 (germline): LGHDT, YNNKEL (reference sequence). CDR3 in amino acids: CASSQDSGGRTQYF. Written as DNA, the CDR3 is TGTGCCAGCAGCCAAGATAGTGGCGGACGTACCCAGTACTTC.

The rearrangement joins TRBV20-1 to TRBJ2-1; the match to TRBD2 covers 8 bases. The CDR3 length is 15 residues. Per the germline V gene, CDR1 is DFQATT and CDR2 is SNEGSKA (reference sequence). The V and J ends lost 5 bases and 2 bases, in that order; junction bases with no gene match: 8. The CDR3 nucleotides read TGCAGTGCTGAAAGACTAGCGAGCACCTACAATGAGCAGTTCTTC. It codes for CSAERLASTYNEQFF.

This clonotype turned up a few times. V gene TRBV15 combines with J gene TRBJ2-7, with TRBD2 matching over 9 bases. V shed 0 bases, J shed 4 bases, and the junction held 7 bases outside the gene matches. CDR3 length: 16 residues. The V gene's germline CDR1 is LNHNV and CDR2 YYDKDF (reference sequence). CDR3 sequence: CATSRDSRTSVYEQYF. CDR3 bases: TGTGCCACCAGCAGAGATTCGAGGACTAGCGTATACGAGCAGTACTTC.

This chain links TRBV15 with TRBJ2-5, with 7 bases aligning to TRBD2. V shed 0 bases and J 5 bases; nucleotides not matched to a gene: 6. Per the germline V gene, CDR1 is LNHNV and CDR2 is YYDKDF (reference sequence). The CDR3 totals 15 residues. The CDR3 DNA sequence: TGTGCCACCAGCAGAGATGGGGACTACCGGGAGACCCAGTACTTC. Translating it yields CATSRDGDYRETQYF.

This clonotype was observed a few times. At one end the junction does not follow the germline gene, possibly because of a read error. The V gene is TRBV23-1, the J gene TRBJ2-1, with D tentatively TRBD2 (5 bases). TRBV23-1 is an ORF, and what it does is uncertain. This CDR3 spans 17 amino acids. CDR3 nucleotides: TGCGCCAGCAGCCAATCGGCGGGTCGGAGCTCCTACAATGAGCAGTTCTTC. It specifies CASSQSAGRSSYNEQFF.